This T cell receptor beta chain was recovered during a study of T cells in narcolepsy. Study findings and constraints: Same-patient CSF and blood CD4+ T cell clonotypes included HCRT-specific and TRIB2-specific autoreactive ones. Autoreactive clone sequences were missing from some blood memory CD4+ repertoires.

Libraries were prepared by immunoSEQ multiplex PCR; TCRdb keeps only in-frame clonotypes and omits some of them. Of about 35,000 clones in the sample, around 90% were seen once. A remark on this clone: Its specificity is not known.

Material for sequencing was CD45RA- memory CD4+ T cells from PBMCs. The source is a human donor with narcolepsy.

DNA for the CDR3: TGTGCCAGCAGCCCGACGGGGGGTAAGACCTACAATGAGCAGTTCTTC. Its translation: CASSPTGGKTYNEQFF. The genes are TRBV9 and TRBJ2-1, with TRBD2 matching over 7 bases. The CDR3 runs to 16 residues. Germline assignment: CDR1 SGDLS and CDR2 YYNGEE. The V and J ends lost 4 bases and 2 bases, in that order; junction bases with no gene match: 9. Supplemented by reference TRBV9 and TRBJ2-1, the full variable domain reads DSGVTQTPKHLITATGQRVTLRCSPRSGDLSVYWYQQSLDQGLQFLIQYYNGEERAKGNILERFSAQQFPDLHSELNLSSLELGDSALYFCASSPTGGKTYNEQFFGPGTRLTVL.